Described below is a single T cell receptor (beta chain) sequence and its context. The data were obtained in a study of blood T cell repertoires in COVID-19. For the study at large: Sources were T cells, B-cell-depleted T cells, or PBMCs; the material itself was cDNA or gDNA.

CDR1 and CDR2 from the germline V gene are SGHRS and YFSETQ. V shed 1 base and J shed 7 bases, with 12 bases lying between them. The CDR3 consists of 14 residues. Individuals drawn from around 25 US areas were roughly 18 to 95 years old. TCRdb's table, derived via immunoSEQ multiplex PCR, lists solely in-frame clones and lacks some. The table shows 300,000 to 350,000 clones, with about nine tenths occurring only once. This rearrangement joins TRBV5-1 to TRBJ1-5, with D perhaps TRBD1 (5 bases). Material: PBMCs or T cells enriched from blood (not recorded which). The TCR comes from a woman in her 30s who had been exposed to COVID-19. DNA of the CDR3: TGCGCCAGCAGCTTGCAAGGGGAGGGGCAGCCCCAGCATTTT. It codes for CASSLQGEGQPQHF. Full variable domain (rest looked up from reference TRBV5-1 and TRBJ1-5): KAGVTQTPRYLIKTRGQQVTLSCSPISGHRSVSWYQQTPGQGLQFLFEYFSETQRNKGNFPGRFSGRQFSNSRSEMNVSTLELGDSALYLCASSLQGEGQPQHFGDGTRLSIL.